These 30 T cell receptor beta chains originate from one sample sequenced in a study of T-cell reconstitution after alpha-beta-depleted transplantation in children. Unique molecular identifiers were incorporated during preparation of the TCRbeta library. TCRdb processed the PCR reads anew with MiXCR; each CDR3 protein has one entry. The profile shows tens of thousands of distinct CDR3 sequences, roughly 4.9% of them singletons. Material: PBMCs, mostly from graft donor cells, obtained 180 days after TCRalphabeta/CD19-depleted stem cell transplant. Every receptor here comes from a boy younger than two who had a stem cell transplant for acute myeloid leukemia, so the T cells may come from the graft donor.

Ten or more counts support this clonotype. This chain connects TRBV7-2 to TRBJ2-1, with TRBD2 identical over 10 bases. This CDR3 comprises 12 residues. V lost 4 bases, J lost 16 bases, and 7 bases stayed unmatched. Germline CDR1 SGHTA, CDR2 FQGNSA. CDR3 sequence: CASSSHSGGLFF. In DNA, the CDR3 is TGTGCCAGCAGCTCTCATAGCGGGGGGCTATTCTTC. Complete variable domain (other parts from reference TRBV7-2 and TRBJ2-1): GAGVSQSPSNKVTEKGKDVELRCDPISGHTALYWYRQSLGQGLEFLIYFQGNSAPDKSGLPSDRFSAERTGGSVSTLTIQRTQQEDSAVYLCASSSHSGGLFFGPGTRLTVL.

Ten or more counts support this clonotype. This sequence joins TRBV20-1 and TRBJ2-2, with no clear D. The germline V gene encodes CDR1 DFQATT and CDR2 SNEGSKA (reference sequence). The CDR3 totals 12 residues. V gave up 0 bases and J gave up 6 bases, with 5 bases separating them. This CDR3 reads CSARDTPGELFF. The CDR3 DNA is TGCAGTGCTAGAGATACACCCGGGGAGCTGTTTTTT.

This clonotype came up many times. This chain's CDR3 is CSAFDRGRSYEQYV. The CDR3 coding sequence is TGCAGTGCTTTCGACAGGGGGCGGTCCTACGAGCAGTACGTC. The chain couples TRBV20-1 to TRBJ2-7; 10 positions agree with TRBD1. The CDR3 length is 14 residues. Germline CDR1 DFQATT, CDR2 SNEGSKA (reference sequence). V was pared by 5 bases and J by 1 base, with 5 bases of the junction left unmatched.

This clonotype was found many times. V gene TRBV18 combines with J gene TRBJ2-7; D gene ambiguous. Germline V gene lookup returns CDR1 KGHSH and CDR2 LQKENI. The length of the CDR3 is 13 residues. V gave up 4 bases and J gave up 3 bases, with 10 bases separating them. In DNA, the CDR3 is TGTGCCAGCTCACGCCCGTCCCACTACGAGCAGTACTTC. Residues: CASSRPSHYEQYF.

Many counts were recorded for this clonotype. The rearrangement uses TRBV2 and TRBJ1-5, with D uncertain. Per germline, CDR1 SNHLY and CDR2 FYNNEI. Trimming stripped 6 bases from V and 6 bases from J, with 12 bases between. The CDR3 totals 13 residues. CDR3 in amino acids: CASRGFLGQPQHF. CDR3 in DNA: TGTGCCAGCAGGGGGTTCCTTGGTCAGCCCCAGCATTTT.

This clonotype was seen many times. In DNA form, the CDR3 reads TGTGCCAGCAGCTCCCCCCGGGCCTATAGCACAGATACGCAGTATTTT. This sequence encodes CASSSPRAYSTDTQYF. The rearrangement uses TRBV7-8 and TRBJ2-3; D call uncertain. Germline CDR1 SGHVS, CDR2 FQNEAQ. The CDR3 extends over 16 amino acids. The ends were cut back, 4 bases at V and 0 bases at J, with 14 bases in the middle.

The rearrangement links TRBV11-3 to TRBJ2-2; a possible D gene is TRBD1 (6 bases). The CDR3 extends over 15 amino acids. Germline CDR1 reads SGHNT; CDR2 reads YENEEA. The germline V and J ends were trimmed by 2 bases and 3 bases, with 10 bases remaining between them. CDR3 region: CASSLSRGHTGELFF. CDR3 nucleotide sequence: TGTGCCAGCAGCTTATCCAGGGGTCACACCGGGGAGCTGTTTTTT.

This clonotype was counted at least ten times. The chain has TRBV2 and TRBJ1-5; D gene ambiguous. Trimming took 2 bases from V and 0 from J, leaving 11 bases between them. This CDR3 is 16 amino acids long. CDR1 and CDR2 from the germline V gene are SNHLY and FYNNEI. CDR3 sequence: CASSERSAYSNQPQHF. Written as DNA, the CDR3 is TGTGCCAGCAGTGAACGGTCGGCTTATAGCAATCAGCCCCAGCATTTT. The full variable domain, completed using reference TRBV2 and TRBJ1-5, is EPEVTQTPSHQVTQMGQEVILRCVPISNHLYFYWYRQILGQKVEFLVSFYNNEISEKSEIFDDQFSVERPDGSNFTLKIRSTKLEDSAMYFCASSERSAYSNQPQHFGDGTRLSIL.

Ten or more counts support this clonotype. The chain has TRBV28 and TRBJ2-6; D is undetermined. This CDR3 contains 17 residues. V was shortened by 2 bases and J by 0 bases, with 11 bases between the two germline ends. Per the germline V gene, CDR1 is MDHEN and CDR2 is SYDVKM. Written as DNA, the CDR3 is TGTGCCAGCAGTTTACTTCAGAGTCCCTCTGGGGCCAACGTCCTGACTTTC. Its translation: CASSLLQSPSGANVLTF.

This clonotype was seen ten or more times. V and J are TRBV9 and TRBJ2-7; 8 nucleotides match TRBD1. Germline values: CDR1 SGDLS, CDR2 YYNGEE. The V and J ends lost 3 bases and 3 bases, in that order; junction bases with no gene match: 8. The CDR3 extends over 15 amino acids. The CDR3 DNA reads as TGTGCCAGCAGCGCAGGCGACAGGGGCCACTACGAGCAGTACTTC. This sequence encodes CASSAGDRGHYEQYF.

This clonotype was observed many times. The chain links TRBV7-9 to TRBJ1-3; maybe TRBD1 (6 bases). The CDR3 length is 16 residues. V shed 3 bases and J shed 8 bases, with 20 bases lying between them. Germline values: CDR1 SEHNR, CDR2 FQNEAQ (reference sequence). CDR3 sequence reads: CASSLEDSRAGDTIYF. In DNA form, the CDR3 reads TGTGCCAGCAGCTTGGAGGACAGTCGGGCAGGGGACACCATATATTTT.

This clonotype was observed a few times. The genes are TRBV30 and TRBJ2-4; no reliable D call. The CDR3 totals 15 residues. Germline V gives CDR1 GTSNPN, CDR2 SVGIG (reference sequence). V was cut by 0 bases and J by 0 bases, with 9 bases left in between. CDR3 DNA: TGTGCCTGGAGTGTACAACGGTTAGCCAAAAACATTCAGTACTTC. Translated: CAWSVQRLAKNIQYF.

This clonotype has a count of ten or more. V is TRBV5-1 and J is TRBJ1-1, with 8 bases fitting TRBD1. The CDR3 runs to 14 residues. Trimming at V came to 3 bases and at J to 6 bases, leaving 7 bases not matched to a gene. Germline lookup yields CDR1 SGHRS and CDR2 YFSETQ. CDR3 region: CASSYGQGRAEAFF. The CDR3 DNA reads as TGCGCCAGCAGCTATGGACAGGGTCGGGCTGAAGCTTTCTTT.

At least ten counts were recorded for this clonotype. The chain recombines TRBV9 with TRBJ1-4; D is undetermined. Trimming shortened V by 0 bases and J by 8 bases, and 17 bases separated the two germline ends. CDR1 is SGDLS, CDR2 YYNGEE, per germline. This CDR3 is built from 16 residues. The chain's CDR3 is CASSVAEQSLGEKLFF. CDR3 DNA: TGTGCCAGCAGCGTAGCTGAGCAGTCCCTGGGCGAAAAACTGTTTTTT.

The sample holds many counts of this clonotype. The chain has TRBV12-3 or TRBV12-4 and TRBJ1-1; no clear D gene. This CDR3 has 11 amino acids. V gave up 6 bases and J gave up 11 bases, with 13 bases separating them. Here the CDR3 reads CASSHGSWAFF. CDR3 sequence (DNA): TGTGCCAGCAGCCACGGGTCCTGGGCTTTCTTT.

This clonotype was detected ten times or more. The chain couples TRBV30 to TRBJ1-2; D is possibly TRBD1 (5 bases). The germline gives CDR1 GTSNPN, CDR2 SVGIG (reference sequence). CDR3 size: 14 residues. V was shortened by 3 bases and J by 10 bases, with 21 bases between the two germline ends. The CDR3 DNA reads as TGTGCCTGGAGCTTCGGGGGATCTACCCCTACCTACACCTTC. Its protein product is CAWSFGGSTPTYTF.

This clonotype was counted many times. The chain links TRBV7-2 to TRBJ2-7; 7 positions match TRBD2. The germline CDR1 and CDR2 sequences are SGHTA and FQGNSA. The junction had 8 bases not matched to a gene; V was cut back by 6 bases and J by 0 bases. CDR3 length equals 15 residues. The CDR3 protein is CASSREGWGSYEQYF. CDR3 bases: TGTGCCAGCAGTAGGGAGGGCTGGGGCTCCTACGAGCAGTACTTC.

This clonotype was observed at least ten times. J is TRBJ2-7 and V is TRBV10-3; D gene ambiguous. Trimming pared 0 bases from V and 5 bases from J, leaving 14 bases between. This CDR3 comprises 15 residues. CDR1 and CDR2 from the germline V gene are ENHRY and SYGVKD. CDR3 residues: CAISESTWPRDEQYV. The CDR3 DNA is TGTGCCATCAGTGAGTCGACGTGGCCACGGGACGAGCAGTACGTC.

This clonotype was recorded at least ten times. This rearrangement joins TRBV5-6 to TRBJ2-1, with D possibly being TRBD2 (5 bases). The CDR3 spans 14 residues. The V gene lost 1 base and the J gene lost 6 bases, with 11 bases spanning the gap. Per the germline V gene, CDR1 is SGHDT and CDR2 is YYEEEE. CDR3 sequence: CASSLPGESNEQFF. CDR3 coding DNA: TGTGCCAGCAGCTTGCCTGGGGAGTCCAATGAGCAGTTCTTC.

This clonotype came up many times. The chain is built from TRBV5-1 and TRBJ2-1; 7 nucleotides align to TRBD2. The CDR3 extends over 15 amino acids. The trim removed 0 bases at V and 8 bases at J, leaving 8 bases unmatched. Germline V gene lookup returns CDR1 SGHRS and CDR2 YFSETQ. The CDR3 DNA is TGCGCCAGCAGCTTGGGGGGGGGACTACGGTATGAGCAGTTCTTC. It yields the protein CASSLGGGLRYEQFF.

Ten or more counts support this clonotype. In nucleotides, the CDR3 is TGTGCCACCAGTGTTGGAGGGGGCGAGCAGTACTTC. Its translation is CATSVGGGEQYF. The rearrangement joins TRBV24-1 to TRBJ2-7, with D perhaps given as TRBD1 or TRBD2 (6 bases each). The CDR3 loop spans 12 amino acids. Germline CDR1 is KGHDR and CDR2 is SFDVKD. The V end lost 5 bases, the J end lost 6 bases, and 10 bases lay between the germline ends.

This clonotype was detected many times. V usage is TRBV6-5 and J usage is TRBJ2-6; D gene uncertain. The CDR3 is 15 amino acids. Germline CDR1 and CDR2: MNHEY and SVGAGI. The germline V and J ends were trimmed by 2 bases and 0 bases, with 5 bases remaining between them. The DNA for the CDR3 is TGTGCCAGCAGTTACGAAAGCTCTGGGGCCAACGTCCTGACTTTC. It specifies CASSYESSGANVLTF.

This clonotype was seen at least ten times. CDR3 bases: TGTGCCAGCAGTATTGGACGCGGCTACAATCAGCCCCAGCATTTT. Its protein is CASSIGRGYNQPQHF. The chain employs TRBV12-3 or TRBV12-4 and TRBJ1-5; D call uncertain. This CDR3 contains 15 residues. Trimming took off 5 bases at V and 3 bases at J, with 14 bases between the two ends.

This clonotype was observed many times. In nucleotides, the CDR3 is TGTGCCAGCAGCTACCGGGACAGTCTAAATCAGCCCCAGCATTTT. Its protein product is CASSYRDSLNQPQHF. This chain uses TRBV7-9 with TRBJ1-5, with TRBD1 matching 7 bases. The trim removed 4 bases at V and 4 bases at J, leaving 7 bases unmatched. Germline CDR1 reads SEHNR; CDR2 reads FQNEAQ (reference sequence). CDR3 length: 15 amino acids.

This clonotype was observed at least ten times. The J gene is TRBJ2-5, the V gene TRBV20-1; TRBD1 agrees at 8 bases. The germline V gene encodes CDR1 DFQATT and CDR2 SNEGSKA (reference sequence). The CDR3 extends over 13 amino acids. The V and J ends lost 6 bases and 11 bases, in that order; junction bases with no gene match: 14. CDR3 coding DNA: TGCAGTGCAGGGAGACAGGGGCTTCACGGGCAGTACTTC. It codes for CSAGRQGLHGQYF.

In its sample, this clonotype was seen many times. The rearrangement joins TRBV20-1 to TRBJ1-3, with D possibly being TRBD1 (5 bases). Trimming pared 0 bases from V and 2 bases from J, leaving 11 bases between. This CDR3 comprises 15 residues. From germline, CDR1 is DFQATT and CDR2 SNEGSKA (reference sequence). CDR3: CSARDLRGTGNTIYF. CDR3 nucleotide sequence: TGCAGTGCTAGAGATCTGCGGGGGACTGGAAACACCATATATTTT.

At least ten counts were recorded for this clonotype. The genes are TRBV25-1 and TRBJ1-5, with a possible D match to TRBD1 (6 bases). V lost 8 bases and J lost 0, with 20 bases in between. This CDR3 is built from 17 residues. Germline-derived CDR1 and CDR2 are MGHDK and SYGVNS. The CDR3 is CASPLFSRGISNQPQHF. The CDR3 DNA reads TGTGCCAGCCCCCTTTTTTCCAGGGGAATTAGCAATCAGCCCCAGCATTTT.

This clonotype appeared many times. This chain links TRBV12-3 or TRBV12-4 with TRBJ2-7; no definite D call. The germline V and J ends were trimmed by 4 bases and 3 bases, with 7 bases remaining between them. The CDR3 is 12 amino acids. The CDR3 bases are TGTGCCAGCAGTTACCGGGTCTACGAGCAGTACTTC. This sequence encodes CASSYRVYEQYF.

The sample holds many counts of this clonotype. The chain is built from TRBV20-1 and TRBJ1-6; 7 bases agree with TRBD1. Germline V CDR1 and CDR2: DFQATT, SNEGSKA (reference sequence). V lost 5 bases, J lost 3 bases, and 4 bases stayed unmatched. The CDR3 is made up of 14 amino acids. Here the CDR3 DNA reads TGCAGTGCTGGGACAGTTCGCTATAATTCACCCCTCCACTTT. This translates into CSAGTVRYNSPLHF.

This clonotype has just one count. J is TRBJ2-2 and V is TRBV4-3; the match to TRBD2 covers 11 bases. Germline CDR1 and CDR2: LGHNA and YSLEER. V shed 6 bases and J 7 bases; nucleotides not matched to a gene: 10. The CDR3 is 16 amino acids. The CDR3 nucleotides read TGCGCCAGCAGGGGGATCGGGACTAGCGGACGCGGGGAGCTGTTTTTT. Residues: CASRGIGTSGRGELFF.